This TCR beta chain was retrieved from a study of blood T cell repertoires in COVID-19. The germline gives CDR1 KGHDR, CDR2 SFDVKD. The germline V and J ends were trimmed by 4 bases and 5 bases, with 13 bases remaining between them. The CDR3 covers 14 residues. This table comes from immunoSEQ multiplex PCR, and its TCRdb copy is limited to in-frame clones, with some not included. Of 95,000 to 100,000 clones in the sample, about 80% were seen once. Source material: peripheral blood. The clonotype comes from a human donor in a cohort sampled during active COVID-19. The chain links TRBV24-1 to TRBJ2-5; tentatively, D is TRBD1 (6 bases). The CDR3 is CATSESQGPETQYF. For the CDR3, the DNA is TGTGCCACCAGTGAATCACAGGGACCGGAGACCCAGTACTTC.